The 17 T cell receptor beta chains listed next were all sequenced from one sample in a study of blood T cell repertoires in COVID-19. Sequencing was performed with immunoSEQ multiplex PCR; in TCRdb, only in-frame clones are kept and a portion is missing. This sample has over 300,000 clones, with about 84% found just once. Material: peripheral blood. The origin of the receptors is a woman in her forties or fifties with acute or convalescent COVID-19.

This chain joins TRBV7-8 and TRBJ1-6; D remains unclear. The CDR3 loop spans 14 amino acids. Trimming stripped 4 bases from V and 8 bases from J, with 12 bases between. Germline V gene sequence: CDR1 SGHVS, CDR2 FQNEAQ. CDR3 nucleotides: TGTGCCAGCAGCTGGGCGGGAGGAGATTCACCCCTCCACTTT. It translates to CASSWAGGDSPLHF. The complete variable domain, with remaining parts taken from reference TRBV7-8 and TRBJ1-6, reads GAGVSQSPRYKVAKRGQDVALRCDPISGHVSLFWYQQALGQGPEFLTYFQNEAQLDKSGLPSDRFFAERPEGSVSTLKIQRTQQEDSAVYLCASSWAGGDSPLHFGNGTRLTVT.

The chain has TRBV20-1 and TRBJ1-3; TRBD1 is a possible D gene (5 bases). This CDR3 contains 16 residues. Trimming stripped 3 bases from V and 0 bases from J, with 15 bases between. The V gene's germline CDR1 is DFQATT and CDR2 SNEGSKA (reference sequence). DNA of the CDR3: TGCAGTGCTAGTAGTTCAGGGCAACTCTCTGGAAACACCATATATTTT. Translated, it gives CSASSSGQLSGNTIYF.

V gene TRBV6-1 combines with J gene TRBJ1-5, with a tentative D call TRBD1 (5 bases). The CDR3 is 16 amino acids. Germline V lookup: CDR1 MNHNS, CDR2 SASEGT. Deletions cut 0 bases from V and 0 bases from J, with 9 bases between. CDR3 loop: CASSEARVSSNQPQHF. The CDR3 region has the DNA TGTGCCAGCAGTGAAGCCAGGGTTTCTAGCAATCAGCCCCAGCATTTT.

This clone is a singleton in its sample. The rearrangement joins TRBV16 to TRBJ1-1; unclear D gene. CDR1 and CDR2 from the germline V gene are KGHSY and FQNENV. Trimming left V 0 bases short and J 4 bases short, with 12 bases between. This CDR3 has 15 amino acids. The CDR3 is CASSQSEGWGTEAFF. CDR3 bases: TGTGCCAGCAGCCAATCGGAGGGATGGGGCACTGAAGCTTTCTTT. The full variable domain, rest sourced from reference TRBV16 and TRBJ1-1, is GEEVAQTPKHLVRGEGQKAKLYCAPIKGHSYVFWYQQVLKNEFKFLISFQNENVFDETGMPKERFSAKCLPNSPCSLEIQATKLEDSAVYFCASSQSEGWGTEAFFGQGTRLTVV.

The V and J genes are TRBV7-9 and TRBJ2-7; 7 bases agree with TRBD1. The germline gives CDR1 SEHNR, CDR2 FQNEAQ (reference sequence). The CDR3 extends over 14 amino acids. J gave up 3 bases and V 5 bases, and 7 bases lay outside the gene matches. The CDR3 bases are TGTGCCAGCAGCATAGGAGACAGGGACTACGAGCAGTACTTC. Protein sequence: CASSIGDRDYEQYF.

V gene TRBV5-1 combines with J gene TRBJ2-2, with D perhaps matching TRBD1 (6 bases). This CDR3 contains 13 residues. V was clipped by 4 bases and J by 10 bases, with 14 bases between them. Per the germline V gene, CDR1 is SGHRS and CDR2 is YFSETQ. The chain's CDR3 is CASSIGQLVELFF. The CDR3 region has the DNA TGCGCCAGCAGCATAGGACAGTTGGTGGAGCTGTTTTTT.

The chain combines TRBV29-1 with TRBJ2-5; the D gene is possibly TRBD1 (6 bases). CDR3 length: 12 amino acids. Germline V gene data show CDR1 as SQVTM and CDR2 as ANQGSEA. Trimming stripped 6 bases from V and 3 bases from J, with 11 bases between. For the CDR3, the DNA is TGCAGCGTCCTACAGGGAGAAGAGACCCAGTACTTC. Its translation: CSVLQGEETQYF.

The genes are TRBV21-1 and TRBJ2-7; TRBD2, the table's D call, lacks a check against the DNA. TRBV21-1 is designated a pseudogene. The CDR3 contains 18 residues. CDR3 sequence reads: CASSKDWGGGDLSYEQYF. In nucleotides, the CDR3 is TGTGCCAGCAGCAAAGATTGGGGGGGAGGGGACCTCTCCTACGAGCAGTACTTC.

The CDR3: CASSLADTATNYGYTF. The CDR3 DNA reads as TGCGCCAGCAGCTTGGCCGATACAGCTACTAACTATGGCTACACCTTC. V and J are TRBV5-1 and TRBJ1-2; D call uncertain. Trimming took off 0 bases at V and 0 bases at J, with 12 bases between the two ends. Germline V gene data show CDR1 as SGHRS and CDR2 as YFSETQ. The CDR3 extends over 16 amino acids. Together with reference TRBV5-1 and TRBJ1-2, the CDR3 gives the full variable domain: KAGVTQTPRYLIKTRGQQVTLSCSPISGHRSVSWYQQTPGQGLQFLFEYFSETQRNKGNFPGRFSGRQFSNSRSEMNVSTLELGDSALYLCASSLADTATNYGYTFGSGTRLTVV.

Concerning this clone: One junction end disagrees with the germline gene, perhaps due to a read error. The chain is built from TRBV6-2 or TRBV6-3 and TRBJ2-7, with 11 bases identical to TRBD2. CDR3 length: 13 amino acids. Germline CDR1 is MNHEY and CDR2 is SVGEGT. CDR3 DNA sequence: TGTGCCAGCAGTTACGTGGTAGCGGGAGGGCGAATCTTC. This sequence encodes CASSYVVAGGRIF.

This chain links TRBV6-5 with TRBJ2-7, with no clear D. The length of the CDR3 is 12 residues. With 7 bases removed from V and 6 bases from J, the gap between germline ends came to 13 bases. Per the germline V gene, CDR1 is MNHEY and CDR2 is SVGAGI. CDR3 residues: CASMGSSSEQYF. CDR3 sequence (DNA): TGTGCCAGCATGGGCAGTTCGAGCGAGCAGTACTTC.

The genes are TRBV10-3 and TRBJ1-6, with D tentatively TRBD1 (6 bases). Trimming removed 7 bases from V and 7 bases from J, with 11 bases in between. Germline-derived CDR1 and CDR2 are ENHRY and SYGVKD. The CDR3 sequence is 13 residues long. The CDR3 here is CAITGQQNSPLHF. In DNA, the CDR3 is TGTGCCATCACCGGACAGCAGAATTCACCCCTCCACTTT.

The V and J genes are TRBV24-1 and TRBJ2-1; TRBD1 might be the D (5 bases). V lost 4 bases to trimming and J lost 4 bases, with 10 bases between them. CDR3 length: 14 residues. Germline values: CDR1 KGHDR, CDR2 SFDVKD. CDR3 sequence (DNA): TGTGCCACCAGTGACGAAGACAGATACAATGAGCAGTTCTTC. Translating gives CATSDEDRYNEQFF.

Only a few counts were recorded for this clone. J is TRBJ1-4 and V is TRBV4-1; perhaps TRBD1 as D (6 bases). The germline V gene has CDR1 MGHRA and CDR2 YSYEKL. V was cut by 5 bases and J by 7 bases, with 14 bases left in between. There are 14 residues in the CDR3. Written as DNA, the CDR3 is TGCGCCAGCAGCTCCCGGGGGGCGAGTGAAAAACTGTTTTTT. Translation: CASSSRGASEKLFF.

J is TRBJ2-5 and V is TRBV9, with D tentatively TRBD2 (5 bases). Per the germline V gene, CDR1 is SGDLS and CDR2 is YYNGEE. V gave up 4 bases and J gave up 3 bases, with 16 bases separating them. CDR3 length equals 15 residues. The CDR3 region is CASSPASGMKETQYF. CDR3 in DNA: TGTGCCAGCAGCCCGGCCTCGGGGATGAAAGAGACCCAGTACTTC.

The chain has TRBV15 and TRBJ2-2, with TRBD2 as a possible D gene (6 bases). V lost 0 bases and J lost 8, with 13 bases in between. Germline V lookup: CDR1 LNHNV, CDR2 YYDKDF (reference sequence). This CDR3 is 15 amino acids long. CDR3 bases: TGTGCCACCAGCAGAGACGGGACTGCCAATGGGGAGCTGTTTTTT. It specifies CATSRDGTANGELFF.

DNA for the CDR3: TGTGCCAGCAGCCCAAAGGGACTAGCGGGGCTCGAGCAGTACTTC. Amino acids: CASSPKGLAGLEQYF. The chain is built from TRBV7-9 and TRBJ2-7; 13 nucleotides match TRBD2. J was trimmed by 6 bases and V by 5 bases; bases with no gene match: 7. The CDR3 loop spans 15 amino acids. Germline CDR1 SEHNR, CDR2 FQNEAQ (reference sequence).